This TCR beta chain was identified during a study of T cells after yellow fever vaccination. Whole-study context: Libraries from low-cell-number fractions were prepared with the SMART-Seq v4 Ultra Low Input RNA kit.

A process of 5'RACE template switching, which added a universal primer site and UMIs, was used to make TCR cDNA. TCRdb processed the 5' RACE reads anew with MiXCR; each CDR3 protein has one entry. The sample yields hundreds of thousands of distinct CDR3 sequences, about 12% seen once. This clonotype has more than one count but fewer than ten. The sample consisted of PBMCs, taken on the day of the yellow fever booster vaccination. This TCR came from a man aged 25 to 40 who received the YFV17D yellow fever vaccine.

CDR3 in DNA: TGTGCCAGCAGTTTCCTAGCGGGCAGCGAGCAGTACTTC. It translates to CASSFLAGSEQYF. The V and J genes are TRBV12-3 or TRBV12-4 and TRBJ2-7, with 8 bases that match TRBD2. With 3 bases clipped from V and 6 bases from J, the junction kept 4 bases outside the gene matches. This CDR3 has 13 residues.